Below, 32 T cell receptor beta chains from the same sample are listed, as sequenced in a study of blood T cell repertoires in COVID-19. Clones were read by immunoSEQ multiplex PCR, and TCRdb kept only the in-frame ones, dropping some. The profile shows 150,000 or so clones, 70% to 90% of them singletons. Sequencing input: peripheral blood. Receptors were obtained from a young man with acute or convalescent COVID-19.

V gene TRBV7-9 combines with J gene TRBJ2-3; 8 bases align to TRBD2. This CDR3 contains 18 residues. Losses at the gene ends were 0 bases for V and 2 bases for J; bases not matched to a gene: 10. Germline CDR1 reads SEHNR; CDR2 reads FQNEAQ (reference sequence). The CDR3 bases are TGTGCCAGCAGCTTAGCCGGGACGAGCGGGGGATACACAGATACGCAGTATTTT. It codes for CASSLAGTSGGYTDTQYF. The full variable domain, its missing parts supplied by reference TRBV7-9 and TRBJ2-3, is DTGVSQNPRHKITKRGQNVTFRCDPISEHNRLYWYRQTLGQGPEFLTYFQNEAQLEKSRLLSDRFSAERPKGSFSTLEIQRTEQGDSAMYLCASSLAGTSGGYTDTQYFGPGTRLTVL.

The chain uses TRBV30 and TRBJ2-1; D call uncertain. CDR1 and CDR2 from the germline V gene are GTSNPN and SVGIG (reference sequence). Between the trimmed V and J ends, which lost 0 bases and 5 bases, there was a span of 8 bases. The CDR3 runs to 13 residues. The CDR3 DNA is TGTGCCTGGAGTGTAATATTAGACAATGAGCAGTTCTTC. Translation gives CAWSVILDNEQFF.

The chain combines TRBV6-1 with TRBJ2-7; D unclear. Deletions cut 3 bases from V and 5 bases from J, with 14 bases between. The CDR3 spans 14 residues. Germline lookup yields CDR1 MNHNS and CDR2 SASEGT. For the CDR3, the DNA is TGTGCCAGCAGTGATCTCAATCAGGCTAACGAGCAGTACGTC. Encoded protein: CASSDLNQANEQYV.

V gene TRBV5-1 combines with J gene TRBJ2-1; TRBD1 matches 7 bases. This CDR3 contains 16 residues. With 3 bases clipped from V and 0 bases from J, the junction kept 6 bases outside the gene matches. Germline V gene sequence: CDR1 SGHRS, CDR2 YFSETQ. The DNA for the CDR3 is TGCGCCAGCAGCTGGCCGACAGGGAGCTCCTACAATGAGCAGTTCTTC. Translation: CASSWPTGSSYNEQFF.

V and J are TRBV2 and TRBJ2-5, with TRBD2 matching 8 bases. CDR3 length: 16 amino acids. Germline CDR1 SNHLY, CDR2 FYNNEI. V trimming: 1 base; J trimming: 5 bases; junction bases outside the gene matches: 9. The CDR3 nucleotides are TGTGCCAGCAGTGAAGTTTCGGGGGGGCCGGGGGAGACCCAGTACTTC. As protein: CASSEVSGGPGETQYF.

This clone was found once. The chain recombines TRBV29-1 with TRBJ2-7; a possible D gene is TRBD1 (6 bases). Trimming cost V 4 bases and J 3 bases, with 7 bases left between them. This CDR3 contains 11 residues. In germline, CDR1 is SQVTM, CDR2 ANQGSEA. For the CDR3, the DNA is TGCAGCGTTGTCAGGGGCTACGAGCAGTACTTC. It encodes CSVVRGYEQYF.

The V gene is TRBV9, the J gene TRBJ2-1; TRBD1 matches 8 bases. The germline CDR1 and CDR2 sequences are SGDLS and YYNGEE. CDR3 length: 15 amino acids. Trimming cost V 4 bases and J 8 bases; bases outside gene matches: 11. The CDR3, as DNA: TGTGCCAGCAGCTCCGAAGACAGGGGATTTTATGAGCAGTTCTTC. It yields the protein CASSSEDRGFYEQFF.

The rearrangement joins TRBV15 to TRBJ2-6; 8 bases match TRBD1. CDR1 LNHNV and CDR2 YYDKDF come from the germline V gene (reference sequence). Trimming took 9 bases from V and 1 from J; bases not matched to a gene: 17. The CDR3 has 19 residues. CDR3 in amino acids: CATSVPQGAIASGANVLTF. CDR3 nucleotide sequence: TGTGCCACAAGCGTCCCCCAGGGGGCTATTGCTTCTGGGGCCAACGTCCTGACTTTC.

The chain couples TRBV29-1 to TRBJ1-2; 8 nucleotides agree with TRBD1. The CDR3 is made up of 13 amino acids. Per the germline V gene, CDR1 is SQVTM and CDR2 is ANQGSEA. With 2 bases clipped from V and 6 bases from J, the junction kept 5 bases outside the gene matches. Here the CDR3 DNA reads TGCAGCGTTGAAAGGAACAGGGGGGATGGCTACACCTTC. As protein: CSVERNRGDGYTF. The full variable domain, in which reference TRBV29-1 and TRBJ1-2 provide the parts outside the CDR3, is SAVISQKPSRDICQRGTSLTIQCQVDSQVTMMFWYRQQPGQSLTLIATANQGSEATYESGFVIDKFPISRPNLTFSTLTVSNMSPEDSSIYLCSVERNRGDGYTFGSGTRLTVV.

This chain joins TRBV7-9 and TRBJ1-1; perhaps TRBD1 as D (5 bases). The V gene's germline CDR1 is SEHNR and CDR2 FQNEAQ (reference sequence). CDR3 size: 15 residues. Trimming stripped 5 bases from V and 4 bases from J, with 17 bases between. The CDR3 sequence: CASSLGAGRGTEAFF. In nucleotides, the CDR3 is TGTGCCAGCAGCCTAGGGGCAGGTCGGGGCACTGAAGCTTTCTTT.

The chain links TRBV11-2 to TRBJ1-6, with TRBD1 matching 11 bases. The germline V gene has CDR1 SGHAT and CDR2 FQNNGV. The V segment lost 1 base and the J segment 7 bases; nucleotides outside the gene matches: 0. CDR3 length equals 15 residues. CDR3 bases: TGTGCCAGCAGCTTAGGGGACAGGGGGAATTCACCCCTCCACTTT. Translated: CASSLGDRGNSPLHF.

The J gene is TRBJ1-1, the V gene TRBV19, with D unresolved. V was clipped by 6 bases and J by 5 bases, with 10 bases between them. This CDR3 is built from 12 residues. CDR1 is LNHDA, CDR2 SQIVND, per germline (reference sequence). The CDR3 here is CASRNRETEAFF. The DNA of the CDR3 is TGTGCCAGTAGAAATAGGGAGACTGAAGCTTTCTTT. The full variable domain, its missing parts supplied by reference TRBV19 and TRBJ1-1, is DGGITQSPKYLFRKEGQNVTLSCEQNLNHDAMYWYRQDPGQGLRLIYYSQIVNDFQKGDIAEGYSVSREKKESFPLTVTSAQKNPTAFYLCASRNRETEAFFGQGTRLTVV.

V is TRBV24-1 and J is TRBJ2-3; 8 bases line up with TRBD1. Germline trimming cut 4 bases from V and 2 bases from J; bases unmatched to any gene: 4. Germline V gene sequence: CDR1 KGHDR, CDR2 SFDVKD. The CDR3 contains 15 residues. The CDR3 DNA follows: TGTGCCACCAGTGACAGACAGGGGAACACAGATACGCAGTATTTT. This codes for CATSDRQGNTDTQYF.

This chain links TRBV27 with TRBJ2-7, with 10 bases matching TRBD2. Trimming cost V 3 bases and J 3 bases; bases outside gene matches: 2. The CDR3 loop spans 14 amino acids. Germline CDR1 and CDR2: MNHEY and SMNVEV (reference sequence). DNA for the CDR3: TGTGCCAGCAGTTTCGCTAGCGGGGGCTACGAGCAGTACGTC. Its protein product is CASSFASGGYEQYV.

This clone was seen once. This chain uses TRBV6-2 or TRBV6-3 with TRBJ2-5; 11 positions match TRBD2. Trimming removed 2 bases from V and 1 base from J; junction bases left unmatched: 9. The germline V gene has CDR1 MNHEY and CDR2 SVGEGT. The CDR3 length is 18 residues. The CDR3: CASSYPPGLAVLQETQYF. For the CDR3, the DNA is TGTGCCAGCAGTTACCCGCCGGGACTAGCGGTGCTCCAAGAGACCCAGTACTTC.

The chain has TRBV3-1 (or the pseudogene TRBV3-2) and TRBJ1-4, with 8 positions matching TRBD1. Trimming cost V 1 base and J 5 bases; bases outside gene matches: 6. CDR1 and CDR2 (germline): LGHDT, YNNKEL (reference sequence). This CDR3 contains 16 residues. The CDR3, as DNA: TGTGCCAGCAGCCAAGGAACAGGGGGGAGGAATGAAAAACTGTTTTTT. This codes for CASSQGTGGRNEKLFF.

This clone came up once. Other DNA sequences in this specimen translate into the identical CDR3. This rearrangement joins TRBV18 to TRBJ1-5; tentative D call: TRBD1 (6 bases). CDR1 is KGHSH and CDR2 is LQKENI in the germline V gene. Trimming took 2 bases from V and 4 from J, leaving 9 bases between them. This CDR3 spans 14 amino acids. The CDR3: CASSPGQRNQPQHF. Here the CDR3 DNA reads TGTGCCAGCTCACCAGGACAGCGAAATCAGCCCCAGCATTTT.

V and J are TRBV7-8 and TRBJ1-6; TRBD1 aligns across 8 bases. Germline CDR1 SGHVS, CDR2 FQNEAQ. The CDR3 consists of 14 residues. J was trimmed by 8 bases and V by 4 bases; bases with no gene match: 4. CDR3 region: CASSSDRAYSPLHF. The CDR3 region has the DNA TGTGCCAGCAGCTCGGACAGGGCTTATTCACCCCTCCACTTT.

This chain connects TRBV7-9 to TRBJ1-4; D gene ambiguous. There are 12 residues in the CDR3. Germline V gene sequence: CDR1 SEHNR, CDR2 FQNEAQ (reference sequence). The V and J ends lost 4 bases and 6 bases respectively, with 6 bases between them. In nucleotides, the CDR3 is TGTGCCAGCAGCTCCGGGGATGAAAAACTGTTTTTT. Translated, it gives CASSSGDEKLFF.

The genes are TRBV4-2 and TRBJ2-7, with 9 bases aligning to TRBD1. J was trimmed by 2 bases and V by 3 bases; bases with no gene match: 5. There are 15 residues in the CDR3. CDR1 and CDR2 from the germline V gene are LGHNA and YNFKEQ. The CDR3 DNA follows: TGTGCCAGCAGCCAGCTCGGGACAGGGCCCTACGAGCAGTACTTC. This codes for CASSQLGTGPYEQYF.

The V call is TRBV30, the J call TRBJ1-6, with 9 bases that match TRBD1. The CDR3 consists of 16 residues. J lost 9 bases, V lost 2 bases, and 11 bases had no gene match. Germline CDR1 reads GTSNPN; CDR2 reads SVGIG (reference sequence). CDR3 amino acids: CAWSISGQGFGSPLHF. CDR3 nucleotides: TGTGCCTGGAGTATCTCGGGACAGGGTTTCGGTTCACCCCTCCACTTT.

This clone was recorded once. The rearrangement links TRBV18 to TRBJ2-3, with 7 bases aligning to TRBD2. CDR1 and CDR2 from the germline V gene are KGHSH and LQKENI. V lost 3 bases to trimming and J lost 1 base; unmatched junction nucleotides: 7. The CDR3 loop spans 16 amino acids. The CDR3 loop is CASSPPTSRGTDTQYF. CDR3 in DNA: TGTGCCAGCTCACCCCCGACTAGCCGGGGCACAGATACGCAGTATTTT.

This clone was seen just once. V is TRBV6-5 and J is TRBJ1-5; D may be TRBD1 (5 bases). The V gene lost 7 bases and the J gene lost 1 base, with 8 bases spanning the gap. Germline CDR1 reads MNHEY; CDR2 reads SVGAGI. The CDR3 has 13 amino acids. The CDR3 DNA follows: TGTGCCAGCACTAAGGGGAGCAATCAGCCCCAGCATTTT. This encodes CASTKGSNQPQHF.

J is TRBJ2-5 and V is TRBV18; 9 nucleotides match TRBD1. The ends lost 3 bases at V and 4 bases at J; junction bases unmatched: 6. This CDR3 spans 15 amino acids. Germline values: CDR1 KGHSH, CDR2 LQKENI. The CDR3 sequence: CASSPLGQGIETQYF. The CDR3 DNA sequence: TGTGCCAGCTCACCCCTGGGACAGGGAATAGAGACCCAGTACTTC. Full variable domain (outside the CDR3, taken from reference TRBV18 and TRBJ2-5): NAGVMQNPRHLVRRRGQEARLRCSPMKGHSHVYWYRQLPEEGLKFMVYLQKENIIDESGMPKERFSAEFPKEGPSILRIQQVVRGDSAAYFCASSPLGQGIETQYFGPGTRLLVL.

The CDR3: CASSPPDWLTNNEQFF. The DNA of the CDR3 is TGTGCCAGCTCACCACCTGACTGGCTTACTAACAATGAGCAGTTCTTC. V and J are TRBV18 and TRBJ2-1; D is ambiguous. In germline, CDR1 is KGHSH, CDR2 LQKENI. CDR3 length: 16 residues. V gave up 0 bases and J gave up 5 bases, with 14 bases separating them. The whole variable domain, filled in from reference TRBV18 and TRBJ2-1, reads NAGVMQNPRHLVRRRGQEARLRCSPMKGHSHVYWYRQLPEEGLKFMVYLQKENIIDESGMPKERFSAEFPKEGPSILRIQQVVRGDSAAYFCASSPPDWLTNNEQFFGPGTRLTVL.

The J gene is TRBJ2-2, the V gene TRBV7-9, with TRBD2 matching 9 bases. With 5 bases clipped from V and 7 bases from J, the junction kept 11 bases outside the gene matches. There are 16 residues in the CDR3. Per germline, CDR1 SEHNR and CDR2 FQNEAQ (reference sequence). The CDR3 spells CASSQLIGTSIGELFF. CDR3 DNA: TGTGCCAGCAGCCAACTCATCGGGACTAGCATCGGGGAGCTGTTTTTT.

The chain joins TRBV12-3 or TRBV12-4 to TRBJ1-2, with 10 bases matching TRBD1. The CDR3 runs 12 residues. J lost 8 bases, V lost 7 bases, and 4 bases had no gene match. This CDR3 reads CASTGQGEGYTF. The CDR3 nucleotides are TGTGCCAGCACTGGACAGGGGGAGGGCTACACCTTC.

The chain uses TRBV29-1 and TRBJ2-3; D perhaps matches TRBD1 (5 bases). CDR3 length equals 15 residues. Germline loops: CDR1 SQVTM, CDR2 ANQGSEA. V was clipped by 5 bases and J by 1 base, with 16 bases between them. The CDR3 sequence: CSVTLGASGTDTQYF. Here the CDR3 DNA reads TGCAGCGTTACCCTAGGGGCCTCGGGCACAGATACGCAGTATTTT.

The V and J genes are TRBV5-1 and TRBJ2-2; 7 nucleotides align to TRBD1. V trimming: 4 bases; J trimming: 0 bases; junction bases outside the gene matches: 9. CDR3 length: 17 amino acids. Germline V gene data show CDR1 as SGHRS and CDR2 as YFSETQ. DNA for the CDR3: TGCGCCAGCAGCCCCGGAGGTGGGACAGCGAACACCGGGGAGCTGTTTTTT. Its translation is CASSPGGGTANTGELFF.

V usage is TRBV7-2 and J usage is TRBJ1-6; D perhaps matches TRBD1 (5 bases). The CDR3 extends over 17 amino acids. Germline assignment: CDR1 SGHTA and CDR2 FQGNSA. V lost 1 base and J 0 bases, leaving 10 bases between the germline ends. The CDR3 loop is CASSLGEGSSYNSPLHF. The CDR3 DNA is TGTGCCAGCAGCTTAGGGGAGGGGAGCTCCTATAATTCACCCCTCCACTTT.

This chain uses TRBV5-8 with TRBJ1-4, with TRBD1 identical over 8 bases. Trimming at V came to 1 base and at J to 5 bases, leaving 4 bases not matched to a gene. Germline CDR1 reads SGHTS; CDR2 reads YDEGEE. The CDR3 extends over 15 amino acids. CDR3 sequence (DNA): TGTGCCAGCAGCTTGAGAACAGGGGGGAATGAAAAACTGTTTTTT. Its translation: CASSLRTGGNEKLFF.

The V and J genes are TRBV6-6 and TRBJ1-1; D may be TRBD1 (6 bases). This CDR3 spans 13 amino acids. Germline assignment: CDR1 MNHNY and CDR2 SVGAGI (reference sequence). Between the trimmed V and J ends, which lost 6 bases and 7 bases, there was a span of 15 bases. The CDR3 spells CASSKRQDSEAFF. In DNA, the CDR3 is TGTGCCAGCAGCAAAAGACAGGATAGTGAAGCTTTCTTT.